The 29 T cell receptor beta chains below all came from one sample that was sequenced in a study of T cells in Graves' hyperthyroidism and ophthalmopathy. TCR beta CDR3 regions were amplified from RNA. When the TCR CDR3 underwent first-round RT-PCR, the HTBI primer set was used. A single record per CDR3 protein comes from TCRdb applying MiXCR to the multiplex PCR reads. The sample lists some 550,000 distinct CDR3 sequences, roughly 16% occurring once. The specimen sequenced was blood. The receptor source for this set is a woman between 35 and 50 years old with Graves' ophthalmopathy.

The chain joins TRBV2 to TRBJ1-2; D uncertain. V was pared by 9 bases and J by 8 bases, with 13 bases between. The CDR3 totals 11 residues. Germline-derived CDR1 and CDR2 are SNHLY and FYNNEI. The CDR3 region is CASRGGPGYTF. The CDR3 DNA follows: TGTGCCAGTAGAGGCGGGCCGGGCTACACCTTC.

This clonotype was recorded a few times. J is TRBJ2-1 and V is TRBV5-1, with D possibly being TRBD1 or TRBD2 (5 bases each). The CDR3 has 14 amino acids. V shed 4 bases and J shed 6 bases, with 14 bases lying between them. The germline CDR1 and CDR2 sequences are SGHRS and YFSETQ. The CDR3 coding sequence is TGCGCCAGCAGCCCGACAACTGGGGGCAATGAGCAGTTCTTC. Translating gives CASSPTTGGNEQFF.

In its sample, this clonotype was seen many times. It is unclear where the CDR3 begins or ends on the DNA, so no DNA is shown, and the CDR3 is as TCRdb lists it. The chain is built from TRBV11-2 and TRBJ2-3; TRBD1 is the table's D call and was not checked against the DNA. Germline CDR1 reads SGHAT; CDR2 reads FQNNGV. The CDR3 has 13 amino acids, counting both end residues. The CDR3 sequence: CASSSFGPGTQYF.

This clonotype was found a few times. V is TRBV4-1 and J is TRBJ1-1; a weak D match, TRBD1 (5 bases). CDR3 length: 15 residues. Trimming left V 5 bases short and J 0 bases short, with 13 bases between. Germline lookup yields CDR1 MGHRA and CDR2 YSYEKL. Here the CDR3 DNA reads TGCGCCAGCAGCAACGCGGCAGGGTTGAACACTGAAGCTTTCTTT. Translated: CASSNAAGLNTEAFF.

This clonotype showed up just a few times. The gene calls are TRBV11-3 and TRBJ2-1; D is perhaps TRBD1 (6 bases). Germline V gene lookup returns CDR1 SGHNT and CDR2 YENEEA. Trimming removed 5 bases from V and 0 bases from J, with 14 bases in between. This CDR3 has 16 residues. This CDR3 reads CASSVQGQSSYNEQFF. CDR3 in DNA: TGTGCCAGCAGCGTCCAGGGGCAGAGCTCCTACAATGAGCAGTTCTTC.

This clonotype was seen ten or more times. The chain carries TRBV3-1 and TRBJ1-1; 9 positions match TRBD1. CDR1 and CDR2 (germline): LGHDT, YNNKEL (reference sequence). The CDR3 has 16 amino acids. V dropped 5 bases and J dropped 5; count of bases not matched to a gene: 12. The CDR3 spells CASSKDRGTIGTEAFF. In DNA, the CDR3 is TGTGCCAGCAGCAAGGACAGGGGAACGATTGGAACTGAAGCTTTCTTT.

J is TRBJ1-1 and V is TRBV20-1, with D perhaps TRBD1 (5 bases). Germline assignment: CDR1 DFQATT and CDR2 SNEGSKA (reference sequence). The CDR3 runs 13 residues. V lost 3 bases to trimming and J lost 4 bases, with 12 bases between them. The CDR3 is CSARPGGATEAFF. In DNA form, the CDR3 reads TGCAGTGCTAGGCCCGGGGGTGCCACTGAAGCTTTCTTT.

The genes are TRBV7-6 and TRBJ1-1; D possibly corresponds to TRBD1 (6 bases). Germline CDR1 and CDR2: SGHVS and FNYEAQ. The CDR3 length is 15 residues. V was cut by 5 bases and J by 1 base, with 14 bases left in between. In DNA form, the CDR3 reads TGTGCCAGCAGCGCAGCACCGGGGGCGAACACTGAAGCTTTCTTT. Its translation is CASSAAPGANTEAFF.

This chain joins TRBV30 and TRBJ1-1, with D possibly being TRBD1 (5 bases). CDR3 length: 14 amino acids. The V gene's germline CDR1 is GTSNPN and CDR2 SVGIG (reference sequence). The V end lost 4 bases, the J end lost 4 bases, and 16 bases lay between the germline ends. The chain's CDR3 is CAWNWGSRVTEAFF. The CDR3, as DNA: TGTGCCTGGAATTGGGGCAGTCGGGTCACTGAAGCTTTCTTT.

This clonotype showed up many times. The CDR3 reads CASGRDRAARDTQYF. CDR3 coding DNA: TGTGCCAGCGGCAGGGACAGGGCGGCCAGAGATACGCAGTATTTT. This chain uses TRBV12-3 or TRBV12-4 with TRBJ2-3; 9 bases align to TRBD1. Losses at the gene ends were 8 bases for V and 5 bases for J; bases not matched to a gene: 11. This CDR3 contains 15 residues.

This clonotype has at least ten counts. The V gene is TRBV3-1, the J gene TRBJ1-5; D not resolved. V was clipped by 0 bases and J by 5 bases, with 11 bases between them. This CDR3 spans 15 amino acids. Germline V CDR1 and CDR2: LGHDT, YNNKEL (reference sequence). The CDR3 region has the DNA TGTGCCAGCAGCCAAGATCTTGCTATACATCAGCCCCAGCATTTT. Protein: CASSQDLAIHQPQHF.

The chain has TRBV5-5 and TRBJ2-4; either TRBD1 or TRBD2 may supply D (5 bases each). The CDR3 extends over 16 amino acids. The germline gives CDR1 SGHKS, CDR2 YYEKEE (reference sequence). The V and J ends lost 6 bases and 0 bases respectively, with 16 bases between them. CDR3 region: CASTSGGPLAKNIQYF. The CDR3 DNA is TGTGCCAGCACTTCTGGGGGACCTCTAGCCAAAAACATTCAGTACTTC. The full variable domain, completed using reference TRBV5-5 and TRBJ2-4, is DAGVTQSPTHLIKTRGQQVTLRCSPISGHKSVSWYQQVLGQGPQFIFQYYEKEERGRGNFPDRFSARQFPNYSSELNVNALLLGDSALYLCASTSGGPLAKNIQYFGAGTRLSVL.

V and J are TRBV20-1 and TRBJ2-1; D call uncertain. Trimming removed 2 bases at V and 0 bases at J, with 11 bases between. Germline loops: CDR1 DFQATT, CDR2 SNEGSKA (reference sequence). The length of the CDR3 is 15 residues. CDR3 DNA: TGCAGTGCTAGATTCCCGCCGCGCTCCTACAATGAGCAGTTCTTC. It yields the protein CSARFPPRSYNEQFF.

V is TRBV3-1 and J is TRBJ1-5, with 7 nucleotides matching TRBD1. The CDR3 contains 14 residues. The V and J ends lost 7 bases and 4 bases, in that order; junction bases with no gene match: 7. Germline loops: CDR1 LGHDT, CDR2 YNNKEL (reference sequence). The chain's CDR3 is CASTDWTGNQPQHF. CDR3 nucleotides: TGTGCCAGCACTGACTGGACAGGTAATCAGCCCCAGCATTTT.

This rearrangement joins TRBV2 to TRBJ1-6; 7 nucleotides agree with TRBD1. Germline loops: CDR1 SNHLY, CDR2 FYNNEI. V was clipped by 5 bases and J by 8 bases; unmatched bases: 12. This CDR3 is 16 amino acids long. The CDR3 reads CASSTRQGPSDSPLHF. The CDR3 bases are TGTGCCAGCAGTACTCGACAGGGTCCTTCGGATTCACCCCTCCACTTT.

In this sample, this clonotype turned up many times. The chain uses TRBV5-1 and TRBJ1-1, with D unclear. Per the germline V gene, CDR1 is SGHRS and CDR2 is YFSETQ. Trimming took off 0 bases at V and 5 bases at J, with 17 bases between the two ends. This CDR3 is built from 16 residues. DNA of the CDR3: TGCGCCAGCAGCTTGGATACGGGGAGCTGGGAAACTGAAGCTTTCTTT. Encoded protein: CASSLDTGSWETEAFF.

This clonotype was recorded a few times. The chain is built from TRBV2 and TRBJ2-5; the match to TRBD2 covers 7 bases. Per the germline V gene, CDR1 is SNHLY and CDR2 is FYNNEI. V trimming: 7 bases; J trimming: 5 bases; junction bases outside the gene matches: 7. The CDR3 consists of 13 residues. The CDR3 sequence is CASTKRGGETQYF. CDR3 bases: TGTGCCAGCACCAAGCGGGGTGGGGAGACCCAGTACTTC.

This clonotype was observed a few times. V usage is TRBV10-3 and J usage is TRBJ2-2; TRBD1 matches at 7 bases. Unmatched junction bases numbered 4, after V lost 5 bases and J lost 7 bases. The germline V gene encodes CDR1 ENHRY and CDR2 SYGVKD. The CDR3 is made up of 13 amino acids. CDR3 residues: CAISKGARGELFF. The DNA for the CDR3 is TGTGCCATCAGTAAGGGGGCCCGCGGGGAGCTGTTTTTT.

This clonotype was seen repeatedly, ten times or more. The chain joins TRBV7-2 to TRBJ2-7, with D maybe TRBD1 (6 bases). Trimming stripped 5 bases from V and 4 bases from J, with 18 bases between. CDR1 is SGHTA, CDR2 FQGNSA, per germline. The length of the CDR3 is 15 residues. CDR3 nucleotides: TGTGCCAGCAGCCTACAGGGATCGAGCTTATACGAGCAGTACTTC. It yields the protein CASSLQGSSLYEQYF.

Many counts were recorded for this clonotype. CDR3 region: CASRRGQGQQTQYF. The CDR3 region has the DNA TGTGCCAGCAGGAGAGGACAGGGGCAGCAGACCCAGTACTTC. The chain uses TRBV2 and TRBJ2-5; 9 positions agree with TRBD1. V lost 6 bases and J lost 6; bases outside the gene matches: 8. Germline-derived CDR1 and CDR2 are SNHLY and FYNNEI. The CDR3 extends over 14 amino acids. Full variable domain (rest looked up from reference TRBV2 and TRBJ2-5): EPEVTQTPSHQVTQMGQEVILRCVPISNHLYFYWYRQILGQKVEFLVSFYNNEISEKSEIFDDQFSVERPDGSNFTLKIRSTKLEDSAMYFCASRRGQGQQTQYFGPGTRLLVL.

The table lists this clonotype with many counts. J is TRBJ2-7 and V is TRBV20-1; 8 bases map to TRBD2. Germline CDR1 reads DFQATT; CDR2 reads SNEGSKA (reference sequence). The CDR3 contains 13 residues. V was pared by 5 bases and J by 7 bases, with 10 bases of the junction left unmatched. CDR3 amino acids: CSAAGTRSGEQYF. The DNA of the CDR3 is TGCAGTGCTGCCGGGACTAGGTCGGGGGAGCAGTACTTC.

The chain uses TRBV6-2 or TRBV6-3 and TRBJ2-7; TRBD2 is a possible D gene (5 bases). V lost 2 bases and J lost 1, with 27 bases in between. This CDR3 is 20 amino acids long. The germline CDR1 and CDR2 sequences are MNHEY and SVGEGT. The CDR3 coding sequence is TGTGCCAGCAGTTACCCGACGGGATCGACCATGGGGTCCACATCCTACGAGCAGTACTTC. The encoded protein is CASSYPTGSTMGSTSYEQYF.

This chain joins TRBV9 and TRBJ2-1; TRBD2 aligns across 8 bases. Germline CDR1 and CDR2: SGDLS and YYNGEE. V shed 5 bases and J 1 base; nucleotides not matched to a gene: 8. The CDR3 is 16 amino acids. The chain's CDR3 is CASSISGEGSYNEQFF. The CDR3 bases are TGTGCCAGCAGTATTAGCGGGGAGGGGTCCTACAATGAGCAGTTCTTC.

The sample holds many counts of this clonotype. This CDR3 is CASVRDGAYEQYF. CDR3 nucleotides: TGTGCCAGCGTCCGGGACGGGGCCTACGAGCAGTACTTC. V is TRBV7-9 and J is TRBJ2-7; D assignment may be TRBD1 or TRBD2 (5 bases each). V shed 8 bases and J shed 2 bases, with 13 bases lying between them. This CDR3 has 13 amino acids. Germline CDR1 SEHNR, CDR2 FQNEAQ (reference sequence).

The CDR3 nucleotides are TGCGCCAGCAGCCTTGTGGCAGGGAGCAAGGGGCCCCAGCATTTT. It is translated as CASSLVAGSKGPQHF. The chain joins TRBV5-1 to TRBJ1-5, with D possibly TRBD1 on 5 matching bases. The CDR3 covers 15 residues. Trimming took 4 bases from V and 9 from J, leaving 20 bases between them. CDR1 SGHRS and CDR2 YFSETQ come from the germline V gene.

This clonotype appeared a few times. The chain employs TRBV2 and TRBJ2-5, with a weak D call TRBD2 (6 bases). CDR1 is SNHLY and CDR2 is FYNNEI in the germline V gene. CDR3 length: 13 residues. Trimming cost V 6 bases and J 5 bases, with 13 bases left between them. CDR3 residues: CASSGDLEETQYF. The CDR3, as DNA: TGTGCCAGCAGCGGGGACTTGGAGGAGACCCAGTACTTC.

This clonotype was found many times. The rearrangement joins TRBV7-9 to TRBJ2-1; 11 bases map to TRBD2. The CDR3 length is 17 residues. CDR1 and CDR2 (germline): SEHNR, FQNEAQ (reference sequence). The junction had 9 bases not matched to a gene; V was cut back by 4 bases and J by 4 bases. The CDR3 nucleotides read TGTGCCAGCAGCTCAGCGGGGCTAGCGGGAGGATACAATGAGCAGTTCTTC. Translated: CASSSAGLAGGYNEQFF. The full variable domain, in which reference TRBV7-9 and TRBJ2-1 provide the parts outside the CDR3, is DTGVSQNPRHKITKRGQNVTFRCDPISEHNRLYWYRQTLGQGPEFLTYFQNEAQLEKSRLLSDRFSAERPKGSFSTLEIQRTEQGDSAMYLCASSSAGLAGGYNEQFFGPGTRLTVL.

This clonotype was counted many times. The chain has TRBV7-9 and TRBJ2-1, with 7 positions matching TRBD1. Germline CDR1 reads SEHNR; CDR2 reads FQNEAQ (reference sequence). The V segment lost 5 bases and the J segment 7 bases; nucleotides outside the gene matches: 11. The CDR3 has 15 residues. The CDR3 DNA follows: TGTGCCAGCAGCCTCGGGACAGACCATAAAAATGAGCAGTTCTTC. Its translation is CASSLGTDHKNEQFF.

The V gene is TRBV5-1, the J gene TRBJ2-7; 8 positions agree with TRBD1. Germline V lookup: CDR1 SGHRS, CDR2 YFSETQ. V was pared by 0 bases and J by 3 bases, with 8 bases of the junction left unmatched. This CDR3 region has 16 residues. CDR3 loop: CASSLAPTGANYEQYF. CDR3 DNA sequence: TGCGCCAGCAGCTTGGCCCCGACAGGGGCGAACTACGAGCAGTACTTC.